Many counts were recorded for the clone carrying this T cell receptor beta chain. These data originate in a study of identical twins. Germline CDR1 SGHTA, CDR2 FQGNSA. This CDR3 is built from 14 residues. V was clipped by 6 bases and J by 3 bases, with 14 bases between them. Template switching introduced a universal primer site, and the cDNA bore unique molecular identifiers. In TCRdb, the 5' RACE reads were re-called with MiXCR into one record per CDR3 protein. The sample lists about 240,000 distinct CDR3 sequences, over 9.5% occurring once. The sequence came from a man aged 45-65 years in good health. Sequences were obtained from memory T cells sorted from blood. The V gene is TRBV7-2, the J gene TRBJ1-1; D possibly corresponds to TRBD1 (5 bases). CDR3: CASRPGPSDTEAFF. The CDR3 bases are TGTGCCAGCAGACCGGGGCCATCAGACACTGAAGCTTTCTTT.